The 23 T cell receptor beta chains below were found in one sample sequenced in a study of Graves' ophthalmopathy and Graves' hyperthyroidism. As the template, RNA transcripts were used to amplify TCR beta CDR3 regions. After a first-round RT-PCR with HTBI primers, a second-round multiplex PCR was run. TCRdb fed the multiplex PCR reads into MiXCR, producing one record per CDR3 protein. This repertoire shows under 350,000 distinct CDR3 sequences, 15% to 20% found once; its top ten account for 9% to 15%. Sequencing was performed on peripheral blood. The receptor source for this set is an adult man with Graves' ophthalmopathy.

This clonotype appeared many times. The chain couples TRBV2 to TRBJ1-5, with 7 bases identical to TRBD1. The CDR3 runs to 12 residues. Germline assignment: CDR1 SNHLY and CDR2 FYNNEI. J was trimmed by 7 bases and V by 5 bases; bases with no gene match: 2. The CDR3 loop is CASSQGEQPQHF. Here the CDR3 DNA reads TGTGCCAGCAGTCAGGGGGAGCAGCCCCAGCATTTT.

This clonotype was seen ten or more times. The chain combines TRBV30 with TRBJ1-1, with 8 nucleotides matching TRBD1. The CDR3 is 13 residues long. V lost 8 bases, J lost 4 bases, and 9 bases stayed unmatched. Germline CDR1 is GTSNPN and CDR2 is SVGIG (reference sequence). DNA of the CDR3: TGTGCCGGACAGGGTCGGTTGGGCACTGAAGCTTTCTTT. Amino acids: CAGQGRLGTEAFF.

The rearrangement joins TRBV2 to TRBJ2-3; D remains ambiguous. The CDR3 totals 15 residues. The germline CDR1 and CDR2 sequences are SNHLY and FYNNEI. V dropped 2 bases and J dropped 2 bases, with 11 bases sitting between them. CDR3 in DNA: TGTGCCAGCAGTGAACGGGCGCAGCCCACAGATACGCAGTATTTT. Its protein is CASSERAQPTDTQYF.

This sequence joins TRBV5-1 and TRBJ2-7, with TRBD2 matching over 10 bases. V shed 2 bases, J shed 3 bases, and the junction held 8 bases outside the gene matches. Per germline, CDR1 SGHRS and CDR2 YFSETQ. The CDR3 has 16 amino acids. In nucleotides, the CDR3 is TGCGCCAGCAGCTTCTCATCTAGCGGGGGATTCTACGAGCAGTACTTC. Translated: CASSFSSSGGFYEQYF.

The chain links TRBV12-3 or TRBV12-4 to TRBJ1-1, with D possibly TRBD1 on 6 matching bases. The ends were cut back, 0 bases at V and 4 bases at J, with 15 bases in the middle. The CDR3 is 16 amino acids. In nucleotides, the CDR3 is TGTGCCAGCAGTTTAGCTCGGGGGCGCTTGACCACTGAAGCTTTCTTT. Its protein is CASSLARGRLTTEAFF.

This clonotype was seen repeatedly, ten times or more. The chain has TRBV4-1 and TRBJ2-7, with no clear D. CDR3 length: 15 residues. Germline V lookup: CDR1 MGHRA, CDR2 YSYEKL. The ends were cut back, 0 bases at V and 1 base at J, with 10 bases in the middle. CDR3 in DNA: TGCGCCAGCAGCCAAGAGGCGGCACCTTCCTACGAGCAGTACTTC. It codes for CASSQEAAPSYEQYF.

This clonotype was found many times. The chain combines TRBV18 with TRBJ2-5; D is unresolved. The germline gives CDR1 KGHSH, CDR2 LQKENI. Trimming cost V 3 bases and J 5 bases, with 7 bases left between them. CDR3 length equals 12 residues. CDR3 loop: CASSPPDETQYF. In nucleotides, the CDR3 is TGTGCCAGCTCACCGCCAGATGAGACCCAGTACTTC.

At least ten counts were recorded for this clonotype. The chain combines TRBV7-2 with TRBJ1-1; a weak D match, TRBD1 (5 bases). The CDR3 contains 13 residues. V was clipped by 5 bases and J by 12 bases, with 19 bases between them. The germline gives CDR1 SGHTA, CDR2 FQGNSA. CDR3 sequence reads: CASSPGPQGETFF. The CDR3 nucleotides are TGTGCCAGCAGCCCGGGACCTCAAGGAGAAACTTTCTTT.

This clonotype was observed many times. The DNA for the CDR3 is TGTGCCAGCAAGGGGGTAGAAGCGGATTCGTTTAACACTGAAGCTTTCTTT. Protein: CASKGVEADSFNTEAFF. The J gene is TRBJ1-1, the V gene TRBV2, with a possible D match to TRBD1 (6 bases). Germline-derived CDR1 and CDR2 are SNHLY and FYNNEI. The CDR3 consists of 17 residues. Trimming left V 7 bases short and J 2 bases short, with 23 bases between.

This clonotype was recorded at least ten times. The chain uses TRBV6-2 or TRBV6-3 and TRBJ2-2, with TRBD2 matching over 7 bases. The CDR3 is made up of 16 amino acids. V was clipped by 6 bases and J by 2 bases; unmatched bases: 9. CDR1 is MNHEY and CDR2 is SVGEGT in the germline V gene. This CDR3 is CASRLWRGLNTGELFF. CDR3 DNA sequence: TGTGCCAGCAGGCTCTGGCGGGGACTAAACACCGGGGAGCTGTTTTTT.

This clonotype was seen repeatedly, ten times or more. The chain combines TRBV6-2 or TRBV6-3 with TRBJ2-5; D is perhaps TRBD2 (5 bases). The CDR3 is 11 amino acids. With 3 bases removed from V and 9 bases from J, the gap between germline ends came to 8 bases. Germline CDR1 MNHEY, CDR2 SVGEGT. CDR3 protein: CASSYRESQYF. The DNA for the CDR3 is TGTGCCAGCAGTTATCGGGAATCCCAGTACTTC.

This clonotype was counted ten times or more. The chain employs TRBV4-3 and TRBJ2-7; 7 bases fit TRBD1. After removal of 4 bases from V and 0 bases from J, the junction contained 6 bases not matched to a gene. The CDR3 sequence is 15 residues long. Germline CDR1 reads LGHNA; CDR2 reads YSLEER. CDR3 coding DNA: TGCGCCAGCAGCCGGGAGACAGGGTTCTCCTACGAGCAGTACTTC. It encodes CASSRETGFSYEQYF.

The V gene is TRBV5-1, the J gene TRBJ2-7, with a possible D match to TRBD2 (6 bases). The CDR3 consists of 14 residues. CDR1 and CDR2 (germline): SGHRS, YFSETQ. The germline V and J ends were trimmed by 3 bases and 6 bases, with 16 bases remaining between them. CDR3 in DNA: TGCGCCAGCAGCTCCGTGACTAGTGGGAGCGAGCAGTACTTC. It is translated as CASSSVTSGSEQYF. The entire variable domain, with the rest obtained from reference TRBV5-1 and TRBJ2-7, is as follows: KAGVTQTPRYLIKTRGQQVTLSCSPISGHRSVSWYQQTPGQGLQFLFEYFSETQRNKGNFPGRFSGRQFSNSRSEMNVSTLELGDSALYLCASSSVTSGSEQYFGPGTRLTVT.

This clonotype was recorded many times. The chain uses TRBV7-8 and TRBJ2-2; 7 nucleotides line up with TRBD1. The CDR3 contains 15 residues. J gave up 1 base and V 5 bases, and 4 bases lay outside the gene matches. In germline, CDR1 is SGHVS, CDR2 FQNEAQ. CDR3 sequence (DNA): TGTGCCAGCAGCATCCGGACAGGGAACACCGGGGAGCTGTTTTTT. Protein: CASSIRTGNTGELFF.

In this sample, this clonotype turned up many times. V usage is TRBV5-1 and J usage is TRBJ1-1; D is undetermined. Trimming took 0 bases from V and 1 from J, leaving 19 bases between them. CDR3 length: 18 residues. The germline CDR1 and CDR2 sequences are SGHRS and YFSETQ. The CDR3 DNA sequence: TGCGCCAGCAGCTTGGGGGCCAGATCCCTGATATCGAACACTGAAGCTTTCTTT. Residues: CASSLGARSLISNTEAFF.

This clonotype was counted many times. This chain connects TRBV12-5 to TRBJ1-1; 8 bases match TRBD1. The junction had 8 bases not matched to a gene; V was cut back by 4 bases and J by 4 bases. The CDR3 length is 15 residues. The germline V gene has CDR1 LGHNT and CDR2 FRNRAP. Here the CDR3 DNA reads TGTGCTAGTGGTTCCCGGACAGGGATGATCACTGAAGCTTTCTTT. It translates to CASGSRTGMITEAFF.

The chain joins TRBV12-3 or TRBV12-4 to TRBJ1-1; D ambiguous. The CDR3 is 13 amino acids. With 8 bases removed from V and 0 bases from J, the gap between germline ends came to 10 bases. CDR3 DNA sequence: TGTGCCAGCGAAGACACTTTGAACACTGAAGCTTTCTTT. It specifies CASEDTLNTEAFF.

The table lists this clonotype with many counts. The chain has TRBV20-1 and TRBJ2-2; 14 nucleotides match TRBD2. CDR1 is DFQATT and CDR2 is SNEGSKA in the germline V gene (reference sequence). The CDR3 extends over 18 amino acids. Losses at the gene ends were 3 bases for V and 6 bases for J; bases not matched to a gene: 12. This chain's CDR3 is CSARRNGLAGGIPGELFF. The CDR3 DNA is TGCAGTGCTAGGAGAAATGGACTAGCGGGAGGTATCCCCGGGGAGCTGTTTTTT.

This clonotype was counted between two and nine times. This chain connects TRBV11-2 to TRBJ2-5; maybe TRBD2 (6 bases). Germline loops: CDR1 SGHAT, CDR2 FQNNGV. The CDR3 extends over 13 amino acids. V was cut by 10 bases and J by 2 bases, with 14 bases left in between. This chain's CDR3 is CATTGGNQETQYF. The CDR3 bases are TGTGCCACAACCGGGGGTAATCAAGAGACCCAGTACTTC.

This clonotype was recorded at least ten times. This rearrangement joins TRBV24-1 to TRBJ1-1; 7 bases are shared with TRBD1. The V and J ends lost 7 bases and 7 bases, in that order; junction bases with no gene match: 2. The CDR3 loop spans 11 amino acids. The germline V gene encodes CDR1 KGHDR and CDR2 SFDVKD. The chain's CDR3 is CATRQGREAFF. For the CDR3, the DNA is TGTGCCACCAGACAGGGGCGTGAAGCTTTCTTT.

This clonotype appeared many times. Since a much larger clone is just one base distant, this may be a read error. The chain has TRBV28 and TRBJ1-1; a possible D gene is TRBD1 (5 bases). CDR1 and CDR2 (germline): MDHEN, SYDVKM. The CDR3 has 15 amino acids. The CDR3 sequence: CASGLGSRGNTEAFF. The DNA for the CDR3 is TGTGCCAGCGGTTTAGGTAGTAGGGGGAACACTGAAGCTTTCTTT.

This clonotype was seen ten or more times. This rearrangement joins TRBV13 to TRBJ1-3; no reliable D call. Trimming pared 4 bases from V and 2 bases from J, leaving 9 bases between. There are 14 residues in the CDR3. Germline V CDR1 and CDR2: PRHDT, FYEKMQ (reference sequence). The CDR3 sequence: CASSSVGPGNTIYF. The DNA of the CDR3 is TGTGCCAGCAGCTCCGTAGGGCCTGGAAACACCATATATTTT.

The table lists this clonotype with many counts. This chain uses TRBV20-1 with TRBJ1-2; no firm D call. The CDR3 spans 12 residues. Between the trimmed V and J ends, which lost 6 bases and 4 bases, there was a span of 12 bases. CDR1 and CDR2 from the germline V gene are DFQATT and SNEGSKA (reference sequence). The CDR3, as DNA: TGCAGTGCCCGCTGGATGGGCTATGGCTACACCTTC. Protein sequence: CSARWMGYGYTF.